Listed below are T cell receptor beta chains from one sample, sequenced in a study of CD8+CD57+ T cells in acquired aplastic anemia. From the reads, TCRdb called clonotypes with MiXCR, one entry per CDR3 protein. The table shows 400,000 to 500,000 distinct CDR3 sequences, with 65% to 80% occurring only once. Material for sequencing was sorted CD4+, CD8+, or CD8+CD57+ T cells (not recorded which) from PBMCs. All receptors come from a human donor in good health, serving as a control. CDR3s include the opening cysteine and the closing phenylalanine or tryptophan. D genes are given only for firm matches. Not every row has a clone size; where given, it reads once, few, many or a size class.

clone_size	d_call	v_call	j_call	cdr3_aa	cdr3_nt
few	-	TRBV10-3	TRBJ2-3	CAISQTDTDTQYF	TGTGCCATCAGCCAGACAGACACAGATACGCAGTATTTT
-	-	TRBV9	TRBJ2-7	CASSVLGVPYETHF	TGTGCCAGCAGCGTGTTGGGCGTACCCTACGAGACCCACTTC
-	-	TRBV7-6	TRBJ2-5	CASSLELSGAGETQYF	TGTGCCAGCAGCTTGGAACTTTCGGGGGCGGGGGAGACCCAGTACTTC
-	-	TRBV7-9	TRBJ1-2	CASSRSGTAGGYKF	TGTGCCAGCAGCCGGAGTGGTACAGCGGGGGGCTACAAGTTC
-	-	TRBV7-2	TRBJ2-5	CASSTRLRETQYF	TGTGCCAGCAGCACCCGACTCCGAGAGACCCAGTACTTC
-	TRBD1	TRBV19	TRBJ2-1	CASAGQGQKTQFF	TGTGCCAGCGCCGGACAGGGACAAAAGACCCAGTTCTTC
few	-	TRBV18	TRBJ1-2	CASSPPTTRGVSGYTF	TGTGCCAGCTCACCACCAACGACGCGGGGCGTAAGTGGCTACACCTTC
-	-	TRBV7-2	TRBJ1-6	CASSLADGAAYGYHF	TGTGCCAGCAGCTTAGCTGACGGCGCAGCCTATGGCTACCACTTT
many	-	TRBV7-7	TRBJ2-3	CASSSQLGVTDTQYF	TGTGCCAGCAGCTCCCAATTGGGGGTTACAGATACGCAGTATTTT
-	-	TRBV15	TRBJ1-6	CASSQETRAYSSPLHF	TGCGCCAGCAGCCAAGAGACGAGGGCCTATAGTTCCCCCCTCCACTTT
-	-	TRBV5-5	TRBJ2-1	CASSYRDAGNEQFF	TGTGCCAGCAGCTACCGTGACGCCGGGAATGAGCAGTTCTTC
-	-	TRBV7-9	TRBJ1-6	CASSLLRLDGYTFHF	TGTGCCAGCAGCTTACTCAGGTTGGATGGCTACACCTTCCACTTT
-	-	TRBV19	TRBJ2-1	CASSFSSVGDNEQFF	TGTGCCAGCAGTTTTAGTTCGGTCGGCGACAATGAGCAGTTCTTC
once	-	TRBV5-1	TRBJ2-5	CASSLGPDPYQYF	TGCGCCAGCAGCTTGGGGCCTGATCCCTACCAGTACTTC
many	-	TRBV24-1	TRBJ1-3	CATSGVGPGSGNTIYF	TGTGCCACCAGTGGTGTTGGGCCAGGATCTGGAAACACCATATATTTT
many	-	TRBV7-2	TRBJ2-3	CASSSLGRNTDTQYF	TGTGCCAGCAGCTCCCTCGGGAGAAACACAGATACGCAGTATTTT
-	TRBD1	TRBV7-8	TRBJ1-5	CASSQDRGDNSPLF	TGTGCCAGCAGTCAGGACAGGGGGGATAATTCACCCCTCTTT
-	TRBD1	TRBV20-1	TRBJ2-5	CSARDLRQGETQYF	TGCAGTGCTAGGGACCTGCGACAGGGGGAGACCCAGTACTTC
many	TRBD1	TRBV7-2	TRBJ1-1	CASSSDRGSTEAFF	TGTGCCAGCAGCAGTGACAGGGGATCCACTGAAGCTTTCTTT
-	TRBD1	TRBV29-1	TRBJ1-1	CSLADRGTEAFF	TGCAGCTTGGCCGACAGGGGGACTGAAGCTTTCTTT
many	-	TRBV20-1	TRBJ2-5	CSAVPGLGEETQYF	TGCAGTGCCGTACCGGGCCTTGGGGAAGAGACCCAGTACTTC
many	-	TRBV5-4	TRBJ1-2	CASSTAGTYGYTF	TGTGCCAGCAGTACCGCAGGTACCTATGGCTACACCTTC
-	-	TRBV19	TRBJ1-1	CASSLDSGDKAFF	TGTGCCAGTAGTTTGGACAGTGGGGATAAAGCTTTCTTT
-	-	TRBV5-1	TRBJ2-7	CASGPQRDNSYEQYF	TGTGCCAGCGGACCCCAGAGGGACAACTCCTACGAGCAGTACTTC
-	-	TRBV29-1	TRBJ2-7	CSVARGAYEQYF	TGCAGCGTTGCCAGGGGGGCCTACGAGCAGTACTTC
-	TRBD1	TRBV7-6	TRBJ1-6	CASSAGRGDSTPLHF	TGTGCCAGCAGCGCCGGGAGAGGGGACAGTACCCCCCTCCACTTT
many	-	TRBV7-6	TRBJ1-3	CASGWEGNTIYF	TGTGCCAGCGGCTGGGAAGGAAACACCATATATTTT
-	TRBD1	TRBV19	TRBJ2-2	CASRRLGQALSGAYTGELFF	TGTGCCAGTAGAAGACTGGGACAGGCGCTCTCTGGGGCCTACACCGGGGAGCTGTTTTTT
-	-	TRBV5-1	TRBJ1-2	CASSLAGMNAYTF	TGCGCCAGCAGCTTGGCGGGGATGAACGCCTACACCTTC
many	TRBD2	TRBV10-3	TRBJ2-1	CAISGLAGGNEQFF	TGTGCCATCAGTGGGCTAGCGGGGGGTAATGAGCAGTTCTTC
-	-	TRBV19	TRBJ2-6	CASSARGSVSGANVLTF	TGTGCCAGTAGTGCCCGGGGCAGCGTTTCTGGGGCCAACGTCCTGACTTTC
once	-	TRBV10-3	TRBJ1-2	CAISEVQGESDGQSF	TGTGCCATCAGTGAAGTTCAGGGAGAATCGGATGGGCAGTCCTTC
-	TRBD1	TRBV20-1	TRBJ2-7	CSATPVGQGPYEQYF	TGCAGTGCCACCCCTGTGGGACAGGGCCCCTACGAGCAGTACTTC
once	-	TRBV25-1	TRBJ1-6	CASSESRSNSPLHF	TGTGCCAGCAGTGAATCCAGGTCCAATTCACCCCTCCACTTT
many	TRBD1	TRBV6-2/TRBV6-3	TRBJ2-7	CASSYVRQGTYEQYF	TGTGCCAGCAGTTACGTGAGACAGGGGACCTACGAGCAGTACTTC
-	TRBD1	TRBV2	TRBJ1-2	CDRKGAGDYGYTF	TGTGACAGAAAGGGGGCGGGGGACTATGGCTACACCTTC
many	-	TRBV5-1	TRBJ2-4	CASSLTLSLAKNIQYF	TGCGCCAGCAGCTTGACGCTTTCTCTAGCCAAAAACATTCAGTACTTC
many	-	TRBV7-2	TRBJ2-7	CASSPFRAGAGEQYF	TGTGCCAGCAGCCCGTTTCGGGCGGGGGCAGGGGAGCAGTACTTC
-	-	TRBV10-3	TRBJ2-3	CAISEGGTDTQYF	TGTGCCATCAGTGAGGGGGGCACAGATACGCAGTATTTT
-	-	TRBV11-2	TRBJ2-7	CASSSVGDQGSEQYF	TGCGCCAGCAGTTCTGTGGGGGACCAAGGTTCCGAGCAGTACTTC
once	-	TRBV24-1	TRBJ1-2	CATSDRFSYGHTF	TGTGCCACCAGTGACAGGTTCAGCTATGGCCACACTTTT
-	TRBD2	TRBV20-1	TRBJ2-1	CSADGLAGSNEQFF	TGCAGTGCTGACGGACTAGCGGGGAGCAATGAGCAGTTCTTC
-	-	TRBV2	TRBJ1-2	CASSDRQPPSF	TGTGCCAGCAGTGATAGACAGCCTCCAAGCTTC
-	-	TRBV7-8	TRBJ2-7	CASSPSLGSSTDTYF	TGTGCCAGCAGTCCATCTCTGGGGAGCAGCACAGATACGTACTTC